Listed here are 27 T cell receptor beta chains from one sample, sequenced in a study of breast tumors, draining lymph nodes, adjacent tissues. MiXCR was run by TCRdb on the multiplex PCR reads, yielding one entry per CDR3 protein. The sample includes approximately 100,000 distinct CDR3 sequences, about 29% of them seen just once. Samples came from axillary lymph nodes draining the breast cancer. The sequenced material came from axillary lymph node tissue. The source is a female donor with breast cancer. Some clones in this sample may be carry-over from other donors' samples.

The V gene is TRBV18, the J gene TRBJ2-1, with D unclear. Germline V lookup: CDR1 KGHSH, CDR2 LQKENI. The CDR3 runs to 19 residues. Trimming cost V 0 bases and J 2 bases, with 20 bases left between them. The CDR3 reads CASSPPFSPREATYNEQFF. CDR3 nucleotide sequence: TGTGCCAGCTCACCACCGTTCTCCCCTAGGGAAGCAACCTACAATGAGCAGTTCTTC.

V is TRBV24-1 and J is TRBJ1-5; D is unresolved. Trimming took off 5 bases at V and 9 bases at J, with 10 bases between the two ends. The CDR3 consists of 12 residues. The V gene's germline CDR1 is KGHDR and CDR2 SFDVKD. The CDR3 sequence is CATSGSSMPQHF. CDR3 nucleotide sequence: TGTGCCACCAGTGGGTCTAGCATGCCCCAGCATTTT.

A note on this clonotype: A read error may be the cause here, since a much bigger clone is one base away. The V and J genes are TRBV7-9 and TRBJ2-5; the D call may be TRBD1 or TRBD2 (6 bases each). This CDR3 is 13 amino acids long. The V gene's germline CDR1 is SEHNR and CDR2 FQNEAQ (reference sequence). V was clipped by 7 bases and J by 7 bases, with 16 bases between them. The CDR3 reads CASNRGRGGTQYF. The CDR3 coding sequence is TGTGCCAGCAATCGGGGCAGGGGAGGGACCCAGTACTTC.

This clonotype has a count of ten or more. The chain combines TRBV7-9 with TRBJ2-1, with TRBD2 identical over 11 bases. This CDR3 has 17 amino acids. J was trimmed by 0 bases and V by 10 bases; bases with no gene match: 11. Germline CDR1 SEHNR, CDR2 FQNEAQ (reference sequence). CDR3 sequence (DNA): TGTGCCACCCAAGGGACTAGCGGACTGAGCTCCTACAATGAGCAGTTCTTC. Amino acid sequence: CATQGTSGLSSYNEQFF.

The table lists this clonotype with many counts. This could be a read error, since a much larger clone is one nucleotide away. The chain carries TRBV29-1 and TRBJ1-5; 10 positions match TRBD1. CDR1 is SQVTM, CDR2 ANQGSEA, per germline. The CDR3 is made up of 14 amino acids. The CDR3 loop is CGVRDRGSNQPQHF. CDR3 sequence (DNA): TGCGGCGTCCGGGACAGGGGAAGCAATCAGCCCCAGCATTTT. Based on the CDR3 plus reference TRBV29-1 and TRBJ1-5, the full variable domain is SAVISQKPSRDICQRGTSLTIQCQVDSQVTMMFWYRQQPGQSLTLIATANQGSEATYESGFVIDKFPISRPNLTFSTLTVSNMSPEDSSIYLCGVRDRGSNQPQHFGDGTRLSIL.

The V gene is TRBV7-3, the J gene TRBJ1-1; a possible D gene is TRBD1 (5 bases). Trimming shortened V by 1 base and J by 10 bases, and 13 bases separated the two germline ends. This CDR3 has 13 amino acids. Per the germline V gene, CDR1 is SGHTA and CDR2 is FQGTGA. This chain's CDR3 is CASSLSGGVTAFF. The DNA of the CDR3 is TGTGCCAGCAGCTTAAGTGGGGGGGTGACAGCTTTCTTT.

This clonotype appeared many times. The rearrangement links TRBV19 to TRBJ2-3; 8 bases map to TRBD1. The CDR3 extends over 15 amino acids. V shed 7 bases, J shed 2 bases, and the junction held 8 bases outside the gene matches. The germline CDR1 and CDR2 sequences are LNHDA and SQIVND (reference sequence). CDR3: CASTNRGALTDTQYF. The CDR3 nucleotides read TGTGCCAGTACCAACAGGGGGGCCCTCACAGATACGCAGTATTTT.

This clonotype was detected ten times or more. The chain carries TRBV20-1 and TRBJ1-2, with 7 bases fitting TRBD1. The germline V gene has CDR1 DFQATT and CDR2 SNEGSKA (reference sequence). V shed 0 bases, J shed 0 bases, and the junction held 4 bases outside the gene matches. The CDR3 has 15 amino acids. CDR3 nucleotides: TGCAGTGCTAGAGACGGACAGGCGACTAACTATGGCTACACCTTC. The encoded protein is CSARDGQATNYGYTF.

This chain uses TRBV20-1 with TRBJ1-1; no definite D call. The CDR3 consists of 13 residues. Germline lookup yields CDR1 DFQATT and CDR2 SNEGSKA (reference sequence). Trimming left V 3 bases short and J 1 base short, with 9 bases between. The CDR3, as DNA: TGCAGTGCTAGCCCCCAACAGAACACTGAAGCTTTCTTT. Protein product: CSASPQQNTEAFF.

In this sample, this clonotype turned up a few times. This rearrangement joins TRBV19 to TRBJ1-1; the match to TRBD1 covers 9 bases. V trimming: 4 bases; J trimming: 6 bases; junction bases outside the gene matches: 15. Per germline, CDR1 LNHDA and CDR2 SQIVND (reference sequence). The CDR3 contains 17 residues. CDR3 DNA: TGTGCCAGTAGTAACGCCCTAGGACAGGGGTCGAGGGCTGAAGCTTTCTTT. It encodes CASSNALGQGSRAEAFF.

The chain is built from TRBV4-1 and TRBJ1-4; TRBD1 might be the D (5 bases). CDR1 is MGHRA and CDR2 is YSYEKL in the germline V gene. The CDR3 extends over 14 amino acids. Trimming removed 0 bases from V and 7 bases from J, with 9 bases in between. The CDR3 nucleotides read TGCGCCAGCAGCCAAGATCGGGGGGTTGAAAAACTGTTTTTT. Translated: CASSQDRGVEKLFF.

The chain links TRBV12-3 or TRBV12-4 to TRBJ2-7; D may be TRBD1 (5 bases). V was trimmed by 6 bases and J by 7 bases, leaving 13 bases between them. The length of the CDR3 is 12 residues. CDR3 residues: CASSTGDGEQYF. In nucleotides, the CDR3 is TGTGCCAGCAGCACAGGAGACGGTGAGCAGTACTTC.

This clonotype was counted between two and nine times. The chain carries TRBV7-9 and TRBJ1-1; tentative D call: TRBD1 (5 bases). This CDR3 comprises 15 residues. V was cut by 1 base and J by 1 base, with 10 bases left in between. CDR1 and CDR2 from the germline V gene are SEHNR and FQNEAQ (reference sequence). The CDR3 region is CASSLGGRKNTEAFF. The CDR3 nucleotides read TGTGCCAGCAGCTTAGGGGGCAGAAAGAACACTGAAGCTTTCTTT. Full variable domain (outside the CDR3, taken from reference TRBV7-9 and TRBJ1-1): DTGVSQNPRHKITKRGQNVTFRCDPISEHNRLYWYRQTLGQGPEFLTYFQNEAQLEKSRLLSDRFSAERPKGSFSTLEIQRTEQGDSAMYLCASSLGGRKNTEAFFGQGTRLTVV.

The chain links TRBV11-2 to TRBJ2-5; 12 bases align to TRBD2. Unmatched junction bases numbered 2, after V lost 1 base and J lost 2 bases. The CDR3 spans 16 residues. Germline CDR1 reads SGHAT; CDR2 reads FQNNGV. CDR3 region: CASSLGTSGIQETQYF. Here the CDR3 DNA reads TGTGCCAGCAGCTTAGGGACTAGCGGGATACAAGAGACCCAGTACTTC.

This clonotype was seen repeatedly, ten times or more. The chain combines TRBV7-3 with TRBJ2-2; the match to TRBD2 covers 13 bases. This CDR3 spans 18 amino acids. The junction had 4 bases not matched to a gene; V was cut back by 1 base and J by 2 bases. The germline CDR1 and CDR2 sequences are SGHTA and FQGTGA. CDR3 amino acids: CASSLRLAGGLNTGELFF. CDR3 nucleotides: TGTGCCAGCAGCTTAAGACTAGCGGGGGGCCTAAACACCGGGGAGCTGTTTTTT.

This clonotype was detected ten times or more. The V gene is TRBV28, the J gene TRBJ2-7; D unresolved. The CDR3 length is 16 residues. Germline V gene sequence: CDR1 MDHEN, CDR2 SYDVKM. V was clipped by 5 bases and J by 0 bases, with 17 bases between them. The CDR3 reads CASSLDGLLSSYEQYF. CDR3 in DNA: TGTGCCAGCAGTCTCGACGGGTTACTTAGCTCCTACGAGCAGTACTTC. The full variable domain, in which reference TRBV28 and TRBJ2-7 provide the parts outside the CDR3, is DVKVTQSSRYLVKRTGEKVFLECVQDMDHENMFWYRQDPGLGLRLIYFSYDVKMKEKGDIPEGYSVSREKKERFSLILESASTNQTSMYLCASSLDGLLSSYEQYFGPGTRLTVT.

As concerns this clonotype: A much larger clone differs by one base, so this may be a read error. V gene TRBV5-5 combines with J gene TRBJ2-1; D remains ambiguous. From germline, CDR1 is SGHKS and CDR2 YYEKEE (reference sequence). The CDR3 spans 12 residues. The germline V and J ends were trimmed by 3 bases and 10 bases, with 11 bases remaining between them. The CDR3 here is CASSSDLPEQFF. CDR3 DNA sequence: TGTGCCAGCAGCTCGGACCTCCCGGAGCAGTTCTTC.

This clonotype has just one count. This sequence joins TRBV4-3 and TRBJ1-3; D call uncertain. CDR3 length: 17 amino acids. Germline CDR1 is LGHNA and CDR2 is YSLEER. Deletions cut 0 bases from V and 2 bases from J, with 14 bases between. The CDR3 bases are TGCGCCAGCAGCCAAGATCCAGCGGGATCGCCTGGAAACACCATATATTTT. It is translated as CASSQDPAGSPGNTIYF.

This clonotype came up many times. The CDR3 is CASSLRGGAGQPQHF. The CDR3 DNA follows: TGTGCCAGCAGTTTAAGAGGGGGCGCGGGTCAGCCCCAGCATTTT. V and J are TRBV12-3 or TRBV12-4 and TRBJ1-5; TRBD1 matches 7 bases. Losses at the gene ends were 2 bases for V and 6 bases for J; bases not matched to a gene: 7. The CDR3 runs to 15 residues.

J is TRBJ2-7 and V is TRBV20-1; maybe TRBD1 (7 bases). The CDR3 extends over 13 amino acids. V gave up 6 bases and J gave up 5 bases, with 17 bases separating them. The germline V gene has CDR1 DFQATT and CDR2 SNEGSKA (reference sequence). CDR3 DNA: TGCAGTGCCCCGACAGGGAGGACCCACGAGCAGTACTTC. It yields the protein CSAPTGRTHEQYF.

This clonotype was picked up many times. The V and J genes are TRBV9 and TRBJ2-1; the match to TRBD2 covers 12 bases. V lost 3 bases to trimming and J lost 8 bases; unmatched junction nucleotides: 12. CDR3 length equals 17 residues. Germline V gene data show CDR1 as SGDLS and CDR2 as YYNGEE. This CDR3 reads CASSEHPSGGAAYEQFF. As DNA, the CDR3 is TGTGCCAGCAGCGAGCACCCTAGCGGGGGGGCGGCTTATGAGCAGTTCTTC.

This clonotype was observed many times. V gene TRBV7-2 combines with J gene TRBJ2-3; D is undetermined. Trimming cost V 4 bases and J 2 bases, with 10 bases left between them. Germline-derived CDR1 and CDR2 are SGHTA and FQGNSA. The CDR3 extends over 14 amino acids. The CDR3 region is CASSSMVITDTQYF. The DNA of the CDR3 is TGTGCCAGCAGCTCGATGGTTATCACAGATACGCAGTATTTT. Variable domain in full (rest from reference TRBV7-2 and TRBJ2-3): GAGVSQSPSNKVTEKGKDVELRCDPISGHTALYWYRQSLGQGLEFLIYFQGNSAPDKSGLPSDRFSAERTGGSVSTLTIQRTQQEDSAVYLCASSSMVITDTQYFGPGTRLTVL.

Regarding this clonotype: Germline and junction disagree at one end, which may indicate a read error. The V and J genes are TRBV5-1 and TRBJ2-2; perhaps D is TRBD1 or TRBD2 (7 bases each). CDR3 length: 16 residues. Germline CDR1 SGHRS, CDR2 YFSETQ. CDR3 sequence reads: CASSLNRAGGAGELFF. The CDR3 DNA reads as TGTGCCAGCAGCTTGAACCGTGCAGGGGGGGCCGGGGAGCTGTTTTTT.

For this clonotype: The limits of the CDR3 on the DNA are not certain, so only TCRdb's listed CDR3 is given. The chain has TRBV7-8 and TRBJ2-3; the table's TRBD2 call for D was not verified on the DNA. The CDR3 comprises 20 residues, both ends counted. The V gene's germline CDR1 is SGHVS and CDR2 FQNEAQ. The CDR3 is CASSFYICSAPLAVTDTQYF.

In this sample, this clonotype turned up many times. As DNA, the CDR3 is TGCAGTGCTAGAGTTCCGGGGTTGGACACTGAAGCTTTCTTT. Residues: CSARVPGLDTEAFF. The J gene is TRBJ1-1, the V gene TRBV20-1; D uncertain. The germline CDR1 and CDR2 sequences are DFQATT and SNEGSKA (reference sequence). The CDR3 length is 14 residues. Trimming removed 1 base at V and 3 bases at J, with 12 bases between.

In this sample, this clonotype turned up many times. The CDR3 DNA is TGCAGTGCCACTCCGGGGGAGACCCAGTACTTC. Translating gives CSATPGETQYF. This sequence joins TRBV20-1 and TRBJ2-5, with D possibly being TRBD2 (5 bases). V was shortened by 6 bases and J by 5 bases, with 10 bases between the two germline ends. The germline V gene encodes CDR1 DFQATT and CDR2 SNEGSKA (reference sequence). This CDR3 has 11 amino acids.

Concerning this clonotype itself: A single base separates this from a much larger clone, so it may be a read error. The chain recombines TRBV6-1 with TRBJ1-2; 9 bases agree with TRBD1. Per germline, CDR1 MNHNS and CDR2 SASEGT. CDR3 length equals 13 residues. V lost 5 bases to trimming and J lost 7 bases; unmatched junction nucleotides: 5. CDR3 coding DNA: TGTGCCAGCAGTCCACAGGGGGCTGGTGGCTACACCTTC. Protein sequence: CASSPQGAGGYTF.